This T cell receptor beta chain is drawn from a study of OX40 agonist ivuxolimab in advanced cancers. Turning to the overall study: The costimulatory receptor OX40 (CD134) was targeted by ivuxolimab, a fully human IgG2 agonistic monoclonal antibody. The paper describes the monotherapy dose-escalation part (N of about 47 patients) of the phase I trial of ivuxolimab. Partial responses occurred in three dose-escalation patients: two with cutaneous melanoma and one with hepatocellular carcinoma. Prior anti-PD-1, anti-PD-L1 or anti-CTLA-4 therapy was permitted, and checkpoint inhibitors had been received by roughly 42% of dose-escalation patients. Intravenous ivuxolimab was administered to patients every 2 weeks at six dose levels: 0.01, 0.1, 0.3, 1.5, 3 and 10 mg/kg. In the dose-escalation cohort, about four fifths of patients were male, and the mean age was roughly 60 years with a range of about 20 to 80. The point of sequencing TCRbeta in the periphery was to test whether ivuxolimab changed TCR sequence diversity and drove clonal T-cell expansion. Of the approximately 50 patients in dose escalation, 19 had hepatocellular carcinoma, roughly 15 had melanoma, 9 had renal cell carcinoma and 9 had head and neck cancer. Paper-wide results and their limitations: Antigen specificity was not determined for the clonally expanded peripheral T cells. Clonal expansion of both CD4+ and CD8+ blood T cells was observed from baseline to week 6 at doses 0.1 to 3.0 mg/kg. In the 0.1-3.0 mg/kg groups, partial responders had among the lowest normalized peripheral clonal expansion, particularly in CD8+ T cells. Low levels of normalized T-cell clonal expansion were also shown by some nonresponding patients. After ivuxolimab, more expanded clones were found on average in CD8+ T cells than in CD4+ T cells.

The trial excluded patients who had a history of autoimmune disease or who were on systemic immunosuppression. In every dose cohort, peripheral blood was drawn for TCR sequencing at baseline, cycle 4 day 1, and cycle 7 day 1. Samples were obtained from an open-label, multicenter, first-in-human phase I dose-escalation trial of ivuxolimab. Adults with locally advanced or metastatic melanoma, renal cell carcinoma, hepatocellular carcinoma or head and neck squamous cell carcinoma were enrolled in the trial. Before TCR sequencing, CD4+ T cells and CD8+ T cells from peripheral blood were sorted into separate populations. About this clone: This clone's antigen is unknown. No much larger clone exists at a distance of one base, and base qualities are not known.

Genomic DNA was extracted from sorted cells for sequencing of the TCRbeta CDR3 region. TCRbeta CDR3 regions were sequenced using the immunoSEQ Assay. TCRdb retrieved this table from immuneACCESS and kept in-frame rearrangements only. Not all clones are present; in checked studies, unresolved V genes account for under half, and no reason is known for the remainder. For this sample the table gives 100,000 to 140,000 clones, of which 85% to 95% were detected only once. The ten largest clonotypes hold approximately 1.1% of the sample. The CDR3 sequence holds 16 residues, the cysteine and phenylalanine included. Only the CDR3 portion is preserved as DNA: 48 bases, with reading frame beginning at the first base. The germline ends are 13 bases apart after V is trimmed by 2 bases and J by 0 bases. CDR1 and CDR2 (KGHSH, LQKENI) derive from the germline V gene.

The chain is encoded by TRBV18 joined to TRBJ2-5; the D segment could be TRBD1, given 5 matching bases. The material was CD4+ or CD8+ T cells sorted from blood, obtained in a trial of the OX40 agonist ivuxolimab. The TCR was taken from an adult with an advanced solid tumor such as melanoma, head and neck, liver or kidney cancer. Read as DNA, the sequence is TGTGCCAGCTCACCAGACTTAGGCAGGGACCAAGAGACCCAGTACTTC. It translates to CASSPDLGRDQETQYF.